Listed below are T cell receptor beta chains from one sample, sequenced in a study of beta chain features in type 1 diabetes. TCRdb's copy holds only in-frame clones and misses some; the assay was immunoSEQ multiplex PCR. The sample includes roughly 300,000 clones, around 8% of them seen just once. Sequencing was done on a sample of central memory CD4+ T cells from blood. Receptors originate from a woman aged 18-30 years in good health. The CDR3 runs from the conserved cysteine through the conserved F or W.

v_call: TRBV6-5
j_call: TRBJ2-2
cdr3_aa: CASSQDSPNTGELFF

v_call: TRBV23-1
j_call: TRBJ2-1
cdr3_aa: CASSQSRGQTPNEQFF

v_call: TRBV28
j_call: TRBJ2-7
cdr3_aa: CASTGQGINEQYF

v_call: TRBV6-5
j_call: TRBJ2-7
cdr3_aa: CASSYSGDSYEQYF

v_call: TRBV4-2
j_call: TRBJ2-1
cdr3_aa: CASSRGMAGMYNEQFF

v_call: TRBV4-2
j_call: TRBJ2-3
cdr3_aa: CASSQETRGSDTQYF

v_call: TRBV4-2
j_call: TRBJ2-5
cdr3_aa: CASSQRQAYQETQYF

v_call: TRBV27
j_call: TRBJ1-1
cdr3_aa: CASSLSSRTEAFF

v_call: TRBV29-1
j_call: TRBJ2-5
cdr3_aa: CSVELAPGVAQYF

v_call: TRBV28
j_call: TRBJ2-4
cdr3_aa: CASSLGRLQNIQYF

v_call: TRBV5-1
j_call: TRBJ2-3
cdr3_aa: CASSFDGNPTDTQYF

v_call: TRBV11-2
j_call: TRBJ2-5
cdr3_aa: CASSRRVGAGVETQYF

v_call: TRBV9
j_call: TRBJ2-7
cdr3_aa: CASSARENSYEQYF

v_call: TRBV21-1
j_call: TRBJ2-5
cdr3_aa: CASSDQQGQETQYF

v_call: TRBV7-3
j_call: TRBJ1-1
cdr3_aa: CASSATGPDTEAFF

v_call: TRBV6-6
j_call: TRBJ2-5
cdr3_aa: CASRTGNQETQYF

v_call: TRBV5-1
j_call: TRBJ2-3
cdr3_aa: CASSWRGGSGADTQYF

v_call: TRBV2
j_call: TRBJ2-7
cdr3_aa: CASSVASGAQYF

v_call: TRBV28
j_call: TRBJ2-2
cdr3_aa: CASRSGTGGITGELFF

v_call: TRBV29-1
j_call: TRBJ2-7
cdr3_aa: CSDPLGSASGRNEQYF

v_call: TRBV27
j_call: TRBJ2-5
cdr3_aa: CASSWRSQETQYF

v_call: TRBV7-7
j_call: TRBJ2-5
cdr3_aa: CASSLGGLGAQYF

v_call: TRBV14
j_call: TRBJ2-7
cdr3_aa: CASSPTGSYEQYF

v_call: TRBV7-9
j_call: TRBJ2-1
cdr3_aa: CASSLDEGVWVTEQFF

v_call: TRBV10-3
j_call: TRBJ2-1
cdr3_aa: CAISESSDNEQFF

v_call: TRBV19
j_call: TRBJ2-2
cdr3_aa: CASIRGRANTGELFF

v_call: TRBV29-1
j_call: TRBJ2-2
cdr3_aa: CSVQFGQGNTGELFF

v_call: TRBV7-2
j_call: TRBJ2-7
cdr3_aa: CASSLVGSGSVPYEQYF

v_call: TRBV6-5
j_call: TRBJ2-7
cdr3_aa: CASSLSGSDSYEQYF